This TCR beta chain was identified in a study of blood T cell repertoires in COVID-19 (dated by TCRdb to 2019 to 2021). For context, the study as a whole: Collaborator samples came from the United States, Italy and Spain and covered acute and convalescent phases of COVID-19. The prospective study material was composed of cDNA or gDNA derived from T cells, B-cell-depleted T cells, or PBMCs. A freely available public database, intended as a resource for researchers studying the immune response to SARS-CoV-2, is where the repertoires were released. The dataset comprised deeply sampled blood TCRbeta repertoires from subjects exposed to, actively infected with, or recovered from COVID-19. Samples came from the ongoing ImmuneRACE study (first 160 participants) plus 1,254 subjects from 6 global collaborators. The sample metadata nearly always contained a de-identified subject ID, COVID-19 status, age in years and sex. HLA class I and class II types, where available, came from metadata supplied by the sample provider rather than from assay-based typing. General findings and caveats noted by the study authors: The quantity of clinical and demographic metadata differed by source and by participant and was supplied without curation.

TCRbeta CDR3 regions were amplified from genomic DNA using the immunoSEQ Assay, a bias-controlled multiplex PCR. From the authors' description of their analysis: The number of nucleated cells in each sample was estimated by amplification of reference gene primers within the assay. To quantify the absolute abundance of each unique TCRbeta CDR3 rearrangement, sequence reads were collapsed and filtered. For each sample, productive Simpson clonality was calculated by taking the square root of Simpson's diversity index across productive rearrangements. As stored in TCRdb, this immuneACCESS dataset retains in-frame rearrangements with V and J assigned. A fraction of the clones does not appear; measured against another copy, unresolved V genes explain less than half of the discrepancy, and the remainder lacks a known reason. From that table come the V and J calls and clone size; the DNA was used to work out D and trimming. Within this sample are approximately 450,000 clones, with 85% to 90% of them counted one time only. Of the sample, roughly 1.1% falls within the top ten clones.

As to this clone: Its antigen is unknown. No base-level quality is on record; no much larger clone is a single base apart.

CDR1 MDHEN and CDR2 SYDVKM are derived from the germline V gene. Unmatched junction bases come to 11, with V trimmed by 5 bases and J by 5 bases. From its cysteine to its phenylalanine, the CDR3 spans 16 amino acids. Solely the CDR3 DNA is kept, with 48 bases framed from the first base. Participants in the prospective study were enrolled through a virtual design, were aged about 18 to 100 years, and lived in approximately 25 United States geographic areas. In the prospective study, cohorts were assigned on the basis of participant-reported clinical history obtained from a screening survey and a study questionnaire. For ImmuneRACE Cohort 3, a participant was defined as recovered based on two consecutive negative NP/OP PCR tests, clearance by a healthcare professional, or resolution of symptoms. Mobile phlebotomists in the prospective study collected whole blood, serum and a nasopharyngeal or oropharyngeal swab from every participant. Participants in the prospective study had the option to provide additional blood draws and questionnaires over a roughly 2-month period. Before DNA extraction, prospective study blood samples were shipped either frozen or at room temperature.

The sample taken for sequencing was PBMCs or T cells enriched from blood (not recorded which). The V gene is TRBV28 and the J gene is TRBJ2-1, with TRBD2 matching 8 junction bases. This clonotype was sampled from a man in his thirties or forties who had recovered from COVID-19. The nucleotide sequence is TGTGCCAGCAGTCCCAACAAACTAGCGGAAGACAATGAGCAGTTCTTC. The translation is CASSPNKLAEDNEQFF.